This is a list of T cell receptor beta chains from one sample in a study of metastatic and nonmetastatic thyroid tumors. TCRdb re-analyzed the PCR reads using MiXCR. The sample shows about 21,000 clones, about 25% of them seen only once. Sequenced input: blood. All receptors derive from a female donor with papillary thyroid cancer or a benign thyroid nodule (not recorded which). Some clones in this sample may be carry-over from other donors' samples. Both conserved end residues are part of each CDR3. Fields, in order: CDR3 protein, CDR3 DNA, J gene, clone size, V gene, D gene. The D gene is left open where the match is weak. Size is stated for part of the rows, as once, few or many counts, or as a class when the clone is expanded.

CASSGGTGGSDTF TGTGCCAGCAGTGGCGGGACAGGGGGCTCTGACACCTTC TRBJ1-2 many TRBV6-2/TRBV6-3 TRBD1
CASRLAGYYGYTF TGTGCCAGCAGACTAGCGGGGTACTATGGCTACACCTTC TRBJ1-2 few TRBV6-2/TRBV6-3 -
CASSFRATRQPQHF TGTGCCAGCAGTTTTAGGGCGACACGTCAGCCCCAGCATTTT TRBJ1-5 many TRBV12-3/TRBV12-4 -
CASSLKRRETQYF TGTGCCAGCAGTTTAAAGCGAAGAGAGACCCAGTACTTC TRBJ2-5 many TRBV6-1 -
CASSPRTGGTNEQFF TGTGCCAGCAGCCCCAGGACAGGGGGCACGAATGAGCAGTTCTTC TRBJ2-1 - TRBV4-2 TRBD1
CASSGATGGTEAFF TGTGCCAGCAGCGGCGCAACAGGGGGCACTGAAGCTTTCTTT TRBJ1-1 many TRBV9 TRBD1
CASSLAGVAHSGNTIYF TGTGCCAGCAGCTTAGCCGGGGTCGCACACTCTGGAAACACCATATATTTT TRBJ1-3 many TRBV7-2 -
CASSPWTEKGGPQHF TGTGCCAGCAGTCCGTGGACTGAAAAAGGAGGGCCCCAGCATTTT TRBJ1-5 many TRBV12-3/TRBV12-4 -
CASSVGGQQETQYF TGTGCCAGCAGCGTAGGGGGTCAGCAAGAGACCCAGTACTTC TRBJ2-5 many TRBV9 -
CASSVAGGESWELFF TGTGCCAGCAGCGTGGCCGGGGGCGAATCCTGGGAGCTGTTTTTT TRBJ2-2 - TRBV11-3 -
CSARTTPQNTEAFF TGCAGTGCTCGGACGACACCTCAGAACACTGAAGCTTTCTTT TRBJ1-1 many TRBV20-1 -
CASSPNRDTEAFF TGTGCCAGCAGCCCGAATAGGGACACTGAAGCTTTCTTT TRBJ1-1 - TRBV7-3 -
CASSLSGGKNEQFF TGTGCCAGCAGCTTATCCGGGGGAAAAAATGAGCAGTTCTTC TRBJ2-1 many TRBV7-3 -
CASSPDGLAPDTQYF TGTGCCAGCTCACCAGACGGACTAGCTCCAGATACGCAGTATTTT TRBJ2-3 many TRBV18 TRBD2
CAISPSTETSYEQYF TGTGCCATCAGCCCTTCGACAGAAACATCCTACGAGCAGTACTTC TRBJ2-7 - TRBV10-3 -
CASSLVAQGETQYF TGTGCCAGCAGCTTGGTCGCCCAGGGGGAGACCCAGTACTTC TRBJ2-5 many TRBV5-4 -
CATSDRGGSMSNEQFF TGTGCCACCAGTGATCGAGGGGGTAGCATGTCCAATGAGCAGTTCTTC TRBJ2-1 - TRBV24-1 -
CASSYKAGPTDTQYF TGTGCCAGCAGTTACAAAGCGGGGCCTACAGATACGCAGTATTTT TRBJ2-3 few TRBV6-6 TRBD2
CASRLEAVNTEDFF TGTGCCAGCCGCTTGGAGGCAGTGAACACTGAAGATTTCTTT TRBJ1-1 once TRBV5-5 -
CASRRDVNEKLFF TGTGCCAGCCGTCGGGACGTCAATGAAAAACTGTTTTTT TRBJ1-4 many TRBV5-4 -
CASRRNRQGSSYEQYF TGTGCCAGCAGGCGAAATCGACAGGGCAGCTCCTACGAGCAGTACTTC TRBJ2-7 medium-sized TRBV11-2 TRBD1
CASSLVGSEQYF TGCGCCAGCAGCTTGGTCGGGTCCGAGCAGTACTTC TRBJ2-7 many TRBV5-1 -
CASSYSRVGDNEQFF TGTGCCAGCAGTTACTCGAGAGTTGGTGACAATGAGCAGTTCTTC TRBJ2-1 many TRBV6-5 -
CASSYGSAGYTSYEQYF TGTGCCAGCAGTTACGGTTCGGCAGGGTACACATCCTACGAGCAGTACTTC TRBJ2-7 many TRBV6-2/TRBV6-3 -
CASSTPGQNQETQYF TGTGCCAGCAGCACCCCGGGACAGAACCAAGAGACCCAGTACTTC TRBJ2-5 - TRBV12-3/TRBV12-4 TRBD1
CASWGRTQNYGYTF TGTGCCAGCTGGGGCAGGACCCAAAACTATGGCTACACCTTC TRBJ1-2 - TRBV27 -
CASSRRPGTGANNSPLHF TGTGCCAGCAGCCGAAGGCCCGGGACAGGCGCGAATAATTCACCCCTCCACTTT TRBJ1-6 - TRBV7-8 TRBD1
CASSLKGLAGQETQYF TGTGCCAGCAGCCTAAAGGGACTAGCGGGGCAAGAGACCCAGTACTTC TRBJ2-5 many TRBV7-2 TRBD2
CSASGGGPGNTIYF TGCAGTGCCAGCGGGGGGGGCCCTGGAAACACCATATATTTT TRBJ1-3 many TRBV20-1 -
CASRYSWDPRRPQHF TGTGCCAGCAGGTATTCGTGGGACCCGCGTCGGCCCCAGCATTTT TRBJ1-5 few TRBV2 -
CASSSPAAEPYEQYF TGTGCCAGCAGTTCCCCTGCGGCGGAGCCCTACGAGCAGTACTTC TRBJ2-7 many TRBV28 -
CASIQRGGLQDTQYF TGTGCCAGCATACAGCGGGGGGGCCTTCAAGATACGCAGTATTTT TRBJ2-3 many TRBV6-1 TRBD2
CASSTRVNYEQYF TGTGCCAGCAGCACTAGGGTAAACTACGAGCAGTACTTC TRBJ2-7 many TRBV7-9 -
CASSQVGQSGYNF TGTGCAAGCAGCCAAGTCGGACAGTCAGGCTACAACTTC TRBJ1-2 - TRBV14 -
CATSDSLDREETQYF TGTGCCACCAGTGATTCCCTGGACAGGGAGGAGACCCAGTACTTC TRBJ2-5 - TRBV24-1 TRBD1
CSASTGTYGYTF TGCAGTGCTAGTACAGGTACCTATGGCTACACCTTC TRBJ1-2 medium-sized TRBV20-1 -
CASSPLPNQPQHF TGTGCCAGCAGCCCCCTCCCCAATCAGCCCCAGCATTTT TRBJ1-5 once TRBV9 -
CASSPQNSPLHF TGTGCCAGCTCACCACAGAATTCACCCCTCCACTTT TRBJ1-6 - TRBV18 -
CASSELAGGPGEQFF TGTGCCAGCAGCGAATTAGCGGGGGGGCCGGGTGAGCAGTTCTTC TRBJ2-1 many TRBV7-3 TRBD2
CASTTPLAGYNTGELFF TGTGCCAGCACCACCCCCCTAGCGGGATATAACACCGGGGAGCTGTTTTTT TRBJ2-2 many TRBV28 TRBD2
CASKAGSSYEQYF TGTGCCAGTAAAGCGGGGAGCTCCTACGAGCAGTACTTC TRBJ2-7 many TRBV7-2 TRBD2
CASSDTGWSLQETQYF TGTGCCAGCAGTGATACAGGGTGGTCGCTACAAGAGACCCAGTACTTC TRBJ2-5 - TRBV2 -